A single T cell receptor beta chain is shown here with its context. These data come from a study of blood T cell repertoires in COVID-19. Study background: Samples taken during acute and convalescent COVID-19 were collected in the United States, Italy and Spain.

As originally analysed: Estimates of nucleated cell counts were drawn from the amplification of reference gene primers. Libraries were prepared by immunoSEQ multiplex PCR; TCRdb keeps only in-frame clonotypes and omits some of them. V and J calls and clone size are as listed in that table; D and trimming were resolved from the DNA. The repertoire holds some 72,000 clones, with about 89% as singletons. The specimen was peripheral blood. The sequence came from a man aged 60 to 69 with acute or convalescent COVID-19.

This CDR3 is CASRDRVRSYEQYF. The CDR3 region has the DNA TGTGCCAGCAGAGACAGGGTGAGGTCCTACGAGCAGTACTTC. The chain uses TRBV6-5 and TRBJ2-7; TRBD1 aligns across 7 bases. After removal of 6 bases from V and 1 base from J, the junction contained 6 bases not matched to a gene. The CDR3 is made up of 14 amino acids. Germline V gene lookup returns CDR1 MNHEY and CDR2 SVGAGI.